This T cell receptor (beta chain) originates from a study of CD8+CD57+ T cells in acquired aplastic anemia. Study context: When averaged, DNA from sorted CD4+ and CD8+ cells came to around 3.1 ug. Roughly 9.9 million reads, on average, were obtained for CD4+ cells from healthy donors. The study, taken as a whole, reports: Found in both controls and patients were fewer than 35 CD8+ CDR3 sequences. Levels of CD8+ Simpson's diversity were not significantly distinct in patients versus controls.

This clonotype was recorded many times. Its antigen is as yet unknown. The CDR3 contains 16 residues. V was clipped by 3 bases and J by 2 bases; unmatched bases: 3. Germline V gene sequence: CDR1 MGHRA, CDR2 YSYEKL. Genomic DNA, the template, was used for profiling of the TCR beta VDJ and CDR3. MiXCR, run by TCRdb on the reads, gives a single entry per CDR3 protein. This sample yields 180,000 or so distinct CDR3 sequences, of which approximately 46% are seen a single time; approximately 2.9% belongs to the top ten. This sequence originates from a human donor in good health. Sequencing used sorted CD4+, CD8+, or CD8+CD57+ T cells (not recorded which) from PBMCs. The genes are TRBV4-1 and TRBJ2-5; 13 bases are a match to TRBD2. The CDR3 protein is CASSHTGLAGQETQYF. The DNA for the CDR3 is TGCGCCAGCAGCCATACGGGACTAGCGGGACAAGAGACCCAGTACTTC.